These T cell receptor beta chains were read from a single sample in a study of cytotoxic CD8 clonotypes in ibrutinib-treated CLL. Repertoires were generated with immunoSEQ multiplex PCR, while TCRdb's copy carries only in-frame clones and drops some. The sample yields 130,000 or so clones, 80% to 90% seen once. The material sequenced was PBMCs, taken after 24 months of ibrutinib treatment. Source of these receptors: a human donor with chronic lymphocytic leukemia. Both conserved end residues are part of each CDR3.

v_call | cdr3_aa
TRBV9 | CASSVATMASLETQYF
TRBV11-2 | CASSLSLNQPQHF
TRBV6-1 | CASNLGTGDHGYTF
TRBV28 | CASVRPSNSPLHF
TRBV28 | CASRYGQGSGGQPQHF
TRBV29-1 | CSVEDNGYTF
TRBV4-3 | CASSQDNMGGAFMNTEAFF
TRBV9 | CASSVVGQGQETQYF
TRBV5-1 | CASSLDPNQPQHF
TRBV11-1 | CASSPLRGGNEQFF
TRBV9 | CASSVAPRQGGYGYTF
TRBV15 | CATSPGREYGYTF
TRBV20-1 | CSAPRNTEAFF
TRBV7-2 | CASSRRPTHDNEQFF
TRBV5-1 | CASSLGGSTEAFF
TRBV2 | CASSEGQTYNEQFF
TRBV28 | CASLINPNTEAFF
TRBV4-3 | CASSQDRRETGELFF
TRBV7-3 | CASSLFGGELFF
TRBV19 | CASSRSAGTYNEQFF
TRBV11-1 | CASSLTGPYTEAFF
TRBV10-3 | CAIREGGLLNTEAFF
TRBV7-9 | CASSLLGGSFQETQYF
TRBV28 | CASIPSGEYLYEQYF
TRBV5-5 | CASALLVSGANVLTF
TRBV18 | CASSPEADYGYTF
TRBV4-3 | CASSQGALRDSNTEAFF
TRBV28 | CASSRLSTEAFF
TRBV28 | CASSLTEAYEQYF
TRBV7-2 | CASSHPKWGVNTEAFF
TRBV6-5 | CASSYTDPKDEQFF
TRBV19 | CASRRTGTETYHYGYTF
TRBV11-1 | CASSSRVYTEAFF
TRBV7-3 | CASRPTGGAVGQYF
TRBV28 | CASSLGTGVNIQYF
TRBV28 | CASNLRGGSLNTEAFF